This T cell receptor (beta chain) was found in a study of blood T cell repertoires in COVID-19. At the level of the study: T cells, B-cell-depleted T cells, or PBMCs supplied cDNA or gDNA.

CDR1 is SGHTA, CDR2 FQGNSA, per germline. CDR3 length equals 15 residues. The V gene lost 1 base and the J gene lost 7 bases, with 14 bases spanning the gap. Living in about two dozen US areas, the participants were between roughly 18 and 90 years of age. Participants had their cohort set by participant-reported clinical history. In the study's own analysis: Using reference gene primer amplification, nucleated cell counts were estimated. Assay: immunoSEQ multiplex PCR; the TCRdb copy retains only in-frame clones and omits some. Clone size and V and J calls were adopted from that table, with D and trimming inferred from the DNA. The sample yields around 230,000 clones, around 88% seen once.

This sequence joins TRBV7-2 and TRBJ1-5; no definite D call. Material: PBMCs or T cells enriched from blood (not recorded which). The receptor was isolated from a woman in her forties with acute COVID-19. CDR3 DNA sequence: TGTGCCAGCAGCTTAGTCGGCCCCAACGGGCAGCCCCAGCATTTT. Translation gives CASSLVGPNGQPQHF.